This T cell receptor beta chain was observed in a study of immune cell composition in non-small cell lung cancer. Generated by immunoSEQ multiplex PCR, the TCRdb table keeps only in-frame clones and is missing some. The sample lists several thousand clones; 70% to 75% were seen once. Notes on this clone: Its antigen is not identified.

Normal lung was sampled as far from the tumour as possible, at least 3 cm. Findings and caveats of the study: Tumour TCR-beta clonality was not significantly tied to smoking pack-years.

The CDR3 runs to 14 residues. Per the germline V gene, CDR1 is SGHTA and CDR2 is FQGNSA. V dropped 7 bases and J dropped 0 bases, with 12 bases sitting between them. The V and J genes are TRBV7-2 and TRBJ1-1; the D gene is possibly TRBD1 (5 bases). This sequence originates from a human donor with non-small cell lung cancer. The sample taken for sequencing was non-adjacent lung tissue. In DNA form, the CDR3 reads TGTGCCAGCACCCTGGACACTTTGAACACTGAAGCTTTCTTT. It translates to CASTLDTLNTEAFF.